This TCR beta chain emerged from a study of shared clonotypes between healthy human individuals. The naive CD8 population came from CD45RO-negative cells selected for CCR7, without terminally differentiated effector memory CD45RA+ cells. Per germline, CDR1 MNHNS and CDR2 SASEGT. CDR3 length equals 13 residues. The V gene lost 3 bases and the J gene lost 2 bases, with 5 bases spanning the gap. This clone was found once. Its cognate antigen is unknown. Findings and limits, study-wide: On the whole, naive subsets had larger estimated richness than memory subsets had.

A deep-level run was used for the assay. Original analysis: ImmunoSEQ only sent back junction sequences with no quality scores, so filtering was done differently. Sequenced by immunoSEQ multiplex PCR; TCRdb stores in-frame clones only, minus some. V, J and clone size were drawn from that table, and D and trimming were deduced from the DNA. The table shows about 2.2 million clones, with under 95% occurring only once. The receptor's source is a young man in good health. Some clones in this sample may be carry-over from other donors' samples. V usage is TRBV6-1 and J usage is TRBJ1-5; D uncertain. The sample comprised naive CD8+ T cells from PBMCs. The CDR3 sequence: CASSDFGNQPQHF. The CDR3, as DNA: TGTGCCAGCAGTGATTTTGGCAATCAGCCCCAGCATTTT.